This T cell receptor (beta chain) was captured by sequencing in a study of beta chain features in type 1 diabetes. Of the isolated RNA, all was reverse transcribed, and so the sequenced material was expressed TCRB transcripts. TCRdb's copy holds only in-frame clones and misses some; the assay was immunoSEQ multiplex PCR. The top ten hold roughly 0.025% of the sample, which has hundreds of thousands of clones, roughly 15% seen once. The clonotype originates from a young woman in good health. The sequencing sample was made of naive CD4+ T cells from blood.

The chain's CDR3 is CASSLPRRTAGNQPQHF. DNA of the CDR3: TGTGCCAGCAGCTTACCCAGACGGACGGCCGGCAATCAGCCCCAGCATTTT. The chain joins TRBV7-2 to TRBJ1-5; unclear D gene. CDR1 and CDR2 (germline): SGHTA, FQGNSA. This CDR3 comprises 17 residues. Trimming took off 2 bases at V and 2 bases at J, with 16 bases between the two ends.